These 11 T cell receptor beta chains share one sample of origin, sequenced in a study of OX40 agonist ivuxolimab in advanced cancers. TCRdb's table, derived via immunoSEQ multiplex PCR, lists solely in-frame clones and lacks some. This table has 45,000 to 70,000 clones, approximately 91% appearing once. This specimen consisted of CD4+ or CD8+ T cells sorted from blood, obtained in a trial of the OX40 agonist ivuxolimab. The receptors were sampled from an adult with an advanced solid tumor such as melanoma, head and neck, liver or kidney cancer.

The chain carries TRBV2 and TRBJ1-5, with 11 bases fitting TRBD1. Germline assignment: CDR1 SNHLY and CDR2 FYNNEI. Germline trimming cut 6 bases from V and 6 bases from J; bases unmatched to any gene: 7. The CDR3 is made up of 15 amino acids. CDR3 in DNA: TGTGCCAGCAGACCGGGACAGGGGGACAGTCAGCCCCAGCATTTT. This gives the protein CASRPGQGDSQPQHF.

The chain uses TRBV21-1 and TRBJ1-1. TRBV21-1 represents a pseudogene. The CDR3 runs to 15 residues. This CDR3 is CASSKTPGGRTEAFF. CDR3 DNA sequence: TGTGCCAGCAGCAAAACCCCTGGGGGTAGGACTGAAGCTTTCTTT.

The gene calls are TRBV9 and TRBJ2-5, with TRBD2 identical over 7 bases. The germline gives CDR1 SGDLS, CDR2 YYNGEE. V was clipped by 0 bases and J by 5 bases; unmatched bases: 10. CDR3 length: 16 residues. This CDR3 reads CASSVGLAVLQETQYF. CDR3 DNA: TGTGCCAGCAGCGTAGGGCTAGCGGTACTACAGGAGACCCAGTACTTC. Based on the CDR3 plus reference TRBV9 and TRBJ2-5, the full variable domain is DSGVTQTPKHLITATGQRVTLRCSPRSGDLSVYWYQQSLDQGLQFLIQYYNGEERAKGNILERFSAQQFPDLHSELNLSSLELGDSALYFCASSVGLAVLQETQYFGPGTRLLVL.

The genes are TRBV28 and TRBJ2-5, with a possible D match to TRBD2 (7 bases). Trimming stripped 3 bases from V and 0 bases from J, with 17 bases between. CDR3 size: 17 residues. Germline CDR1 MDHEN, CDR2 SYDVKM. The CDR3 here is CASSFAGGGAYQETQYF. In DNA form, the CDR3 reads TGTGCCAGCAGTTTCGCGGGTGGGGGGGCATACCAAGAGACCCAGTACTTC.

The CDR3 nucleotides are TGTGCCAGCAGCCCTGGGACAGGGCTAAACCAGCCCCAGCATTTT. It encodes CASSPGTGLNQPQHF. The chain combines TRBV5-5 with TRBJ1-5; 9 bases match TRBD1. The CDR3 length is 15 residues. The junction had 9 bases not matched to a gene; V was cut back by 4 bases and J by 7 bases. Germline assignment: CDR1 SGHKS and CDR2 YYEKEE (reference sequence).

In its sample, this clone was seen a few times. V and J are TRBV9 and TRBJ2-5; TRBD2 matches at 7 bases. V lost 4 bases to trimming and J lost 5 bases; unmatched junction nucleotides: 17. The CDR3 extends over 17 amino acids. Per the germline V gene, CDR1 is SGDLS and CDR2 is YYNGEE. The CDR3 nucleotides are TGTGCCAGCAGCCCAGCCGCGGGGGTTAGCGGGCGGGAGACCCAGTACTTC. Protein: CASSPAAGVSGRETQYF.

This clone was detected a few times. This chain connects TRBV15 to TRBJ2-5; D could derive from TRBD1 or TRBD2 (5 bases each). CDR3 size: 16 residues. V was trimmed by 3 bases and J by 2 bases, leaving 16 bases between them. Germline V gives CDR1 LNHNV, CDR2 YYDKDF (reference sequence). The CDR3 DNA sequence: TGTGCCACCAGCAGCGTTACAGGTGGGGGTCAAGAGACCCAGTACTTC. It yields the protein CATSSVTGGGQETQYF. The entire variable domain, with the rest obtained from reference TRBV15 and TRBJ2-5, is as follows: DAMVIQNPRYQVTQFGKPVTLSCSQTLNHNVMYWYQQKSSQAPKLLFHYYDKDFNNEADTPDNFQSRRPNTSFCFLDIRSPGLGDTAMYLCATSSVTGGGQETQYFGPGTRLLVL.

This clone was detected a few times. This chain joins TRBV30 and TRBJ1-5, with D hard to call. Germline V gene lookup returns CDR1 GTSNPN and CDR2 SVGIG (reference sequence). This CDR3 contains 12 residues. With 3 bases removed from V and 3 bases from J, the gap between germline ends came to 6 bases. The CDR3 protein is CAWSQINQPQHF. CDR3 in DNA: TGTGCCTGGAGCCAGATCAATCAGCCCCAGCATTTT.

The rearrangement uses TRBV5-3 and TRBJ1-5; D is ambiguous. TRBV5-3 is reported as an ORF; its role is uncertain. The CDR3 length is 14 residues. The V end was cut by 4 bases, the J end by 3 bases, with 11 bases between. The CDR3 sequence is CARSALSHNQPQHF. CDR3 nucleotide sequence: TGTGCCAGAAGCGCGCTGTCGCACAATCAGCCCCAGCATTTT.

The chain combines TRBV19 with TRBJ2-3; D is unresolved. Trimming cost V 4 bases and J 5 bases, with 10 bases left between them. The CDR3 has 13 residues. Germline V gene sequence: CDR1 LNHDA, CDR2 SQIVND (reference sequence). The CDR3 bases are TGTGCCAGTAGTACCCTCCCGGGAGATACGCAGTATTTT. As protein: CASSTLPGDTQYF.

The V gene is TRBV18, the J gene TRBJ2-1; no clear D. Per germline, CDR1 KGHSH and CDR2 LQKENI. The V end lost 0 bases, the J end lost 5 bases, and 20 bases lay between the germline ends. The CDR3 is 18 amino acids. CDR3 in amino acids: CASSPPGLKVGTDNEQFF. The CDR3 DNA is TGTGCCAGCTCACCACCGGGCCTGAAGGTGGGAACCGACAATGAGCAGTTCTTC.